These 19 T cell receptor beta chains share one sample of origin, sequenced in a study of T cells after posttransplantation cyclophosphamide. Cyclophosphamide on days +3 and +4 followed busulfan-fludarabine conditioning and a marrow graft. Assay used: immunoSEQ multiplex PCR; TCRdb lists only in-frame clones, some missing. This table holds about 22,000 clones, less than 90% found once. This specimen was PBMCs, taken after allogeneic stem cell transplant with posttransplant cyclophosphamide. The receptors come from a female patient between 30 and 39 years old who received an allogeneic stem cell transplant from an unrelated donor, was CMV-positive, and had no GVHD. Some T cells may have come from the graft donor.

The chain combines TRBV28 with TRBJ2-1; 11 bases line up with TRBD1. The V segment lost 6 bases and the J segment 5 bases; nucleotides outside the gene matches: 3. This CDR3 spans 14 amino acids. In germline, CDR1 is MDHEN, CDR2 SYDVKM. CDR3 residues: CASRGQGGNNEQFF. The CDR3, as DNA: TGTGCCAGCAGGGGACAGGGGGGAAACAATGAGCAGTTCTTC.

The CDR3 DNA sequence: TGCGCCAGCAGCCAAGATCAGGTGGCAGTTCCCCCGACGACAGATACGCAGTATTTT. Translation: CASSQDQVAVPPTTDTQYF. The gene calls are TRBV4-1 and TRBJ2-3, with unresolved D. Per the germline V gene, CDR1 is MGHRA and CDR2 is YSYEKL. Trimming removed 0 bases at V and 3 bases at J, with 22 bases between. The CDR3 is 19 amino acids.

This chain uses TRBV5-4 with TRBJ1-6, with D tentatively TRBD1 (6 bases). CDR3 length: 14 amino acids. Trimming shortened V by 4 bases and J by 5 bases, and 10 bases separated the two germline ends. Germline V lookup: CDR1 SGHNT, CDR2 YYREEE (reference sequence). Here the CDR3 DNA reads TGTGCCAGCAGCCAGACAGGAAATAATTCACCCCTCCACTTT. Translation: CASSQTGNNSPLHF.

This chain joins TRBV30 and TRBJ1-5; the D gene is possibly TRBD1 (5 bases). V lost 3 bases, J lost 6 bases, and 15 bases lay in between. Germline CDR1 is GTSNPN and CDR2 is SVGIG (reference sequence). The CDR3 consists of 14 residues. The CDR3 region is CAWSAGGGGQPQHF. The CDR3 nucleotides are TGTGCCTGGAGCGCCGGTGGGGGGGGTCAGCCCCAGCATTTT.

The V gene is TRBV7-3, the J gene TRBJ2-2; possible D gene TRBD2, 6 bases. Germline values: CDR1 SGHTA, CDR2 FQGTGA. V lost 5 bases to trimming and J lost 4 bases, with 14 bases between them. This CDR3 spans 15 amino acids. In DNA, the CDR3 is TGTGCCAGCAGCCGCCTAGGAGGGACCACCGGGGAGCTGTTTTTT. Encoded protein: CASSRLGGTTGELFF.

The V and J genes are TRBV5-1 and TRBJ2-3; perhaps TRBD1 as D (5 bases). The CDR3 has 14 amino acids. Germline CDR1 SGHRS, CDR2 YFSETQ. The germline V and J ends were trimmed by 7 bases and 2 bases, with 14 bases remaining between them. This CDR3 is CASRYDSNTDTQYF. CDR3 DNA sequence: TGCGCCAGCCGTTATGACAGCAACACAGATACGCAGTATTTT.

The rearrangement uses TRBV14 and TRBJ2-2, with 8 bases aligning to TRBD1. The CDR3 consists of 14 residues. Germline-derived CDR1 and CDR2 are SGHDN and FVKESK. Losses at the gene ends were 4 bases for V and 7 bases for J; bases not matched to a gene: 5. In DNA form, the CDR3 reads TGTGCCAGCAGCCCGACAGGGGCGAACGGGGAGCTGTTTTTT. Protein: CASSPTGANGELFF.

This sequence joins TRBV5-8 and TRBJ2-1; D remains ambiguous. The CDR3 is 16 amino acids. The germline V and J ends were trimmed by 1 base and 0 bases, with 11 bases remaining between them. Germline CDR1 SGHTS, CDR2 YDEGEE. The CDR3 loop reads CASSLKPLSSYNEQFF. The CDR3 DNA is TGTGCCAGCAGCTTGAAACCTCTAAGCTCCTACAATGAGCAGTTCTTC.

This chain uses TRBV5-4 with TRBJ1-6, with 7 nucleotides matching TRBD1. Germline-derived CDR1 and CDR2 are SGHNT and YYREEE (reference sequence). J lost 7 bases, V lost 1 base, and 2 bases had no gene match. This CDR3 spans 14 amino acids. CDR3 in DNA: TGTGCCAGCAGCTTGAGGGGGCGGAATTCACCCCTCCACTTT. This translates into CASSLRGRNSPLHF.

This clone was picked up a small number of times. The chain combines TRBV4-3 with TRBJ1-5; D unresolved. V was pared by 0 bases and J by 5 bases, with 5 bases between. Germline V gene data show CDR1 as LGHNA and CDR2 as YSLEER. The CDR3 is 13 residues long. The CDR3 is CASSQDRDQPQHF. The CDR3 DNA reads TGCGCCAGCAGCCAAGATCGGGATCAGCCCCAGCATTTT.

This sequence joins TRBV11-2 and TRBJ2-1; D not resolved. Germline-derived CDR1 and CDR2 are SGHAT and FQNNGV. This CDR3 is built from 13 residues. V lost 2 bases, J lost 8 bases, and 10 bases lay in between. The CDR3, as DNA: TGTGCCAGCAGCTTATCCACGGTCGATGAGCAGTTCTTC. It specifies CASSLSTVDEQFF. Drawing the rest from reference TRBV11-2 and TRBJ2-1, the complete variable domain is EAGVAQSPRYKIIEKRQSVAFWCNPISGHATLYWYQQILGQGPKLLIQFQNNGVVDDSQLPKDRFSAERLKGVDSTLKIQPAKLEDSAVYLCASSLSTVDEQFFGPGTRLTVL.

The V gene is TRBV5-1, the J gene TRBJ1-2; 10 bases fit TRBD1. Germline CDR1 and CDR2: SGHRS and YFSETQ. V trimming: 2 bases; J trimming: 8 bases; junction bases outside the gene matches: 12. The CDR3 contains 16 residues. The chain's CDR3 is CASSLPGTGETSGYTF. The CDR3 coding sequence is TGCGCCAGCAGCTTACCGGGGACAGGGGAGACCTCCGGCTACACCTTC. Drawing the rest from reference TRBV5-1 and TRBJ1-2, the complete variable domain is KAGVTQTPRYLIKTRGQQVTLSCSPISGHRSVSWYQQTPGQGLQFLFEYFSETQRNKGNFPGRFSGRQFSNSRSEMNVSTLELGDSALYLCASSLPGTGETSGYTFGSGTRLTVV.

J is TRBJ2-2 and V is TRBV5-1, with D possibly TRBD1 on 7 matching bases. Looked up from germline, CDR1 is SGHRS and CDR2 is YFSETQ. The V end was cut by 1 base, the J end by 2 bases, with 12 bases between. This CDR3 comprises 16 residues. The CDR3 nucleotides read TGCGCCAGCAGCTTGCAGGGGGGCAAAAACACCGGGGAGCTGTTTTTT. Translating it yields CASSLQGGKNTGELFF.

In regard to this clone: Distinct nucleotide sequences in the sample also encode this CDR3. The chain combines TRBV29-1 with TRBJ2-1; D may be TRBD2 (5 bases). Germline CDR1 is SQVTM and CDR2 is ANQGSEA. The ends were cut back, 5 bases at V and 6 bases at J, with 11 bases in the middle. This CDR3 region has 12 residues. CDR3 region: CSVRSEGNEQFF. CDR3 nucleotide sequence: TGCAGCGTTCGATCCGAGGGCAATGAGCAGTTCTTC.

This chain connects TRBV5-1 to TRBJ2-3; unclear D gene. The ends were cut back, 4 bases at V and 2 bases at J, with 11 bases in the middle. The germline CDR1 and CDR2 sequences are SGHRS and YFSETQ. CDR3 length equals 14 residues. The CDR3 DNA follows: TGCGCCAGCAGCCTAGAGGCCACCACAGATACGCAGTATTTT. It translates to CASSLEATTDTQYF.

The chain combines TRBV5-1 with TRBJ2-4, with 9 bases lining up with TRBD1. J was trimmed by 0 bases and V by 5 bases; bases with no gene match: 6. CDR1 and CDR2 from the germline V gene are SGHRS and YFSETQ. The CDR3 runs 16 residues. CDR3 sequence (DNA): TGCGCCAGCAGTTCCGGGACAGGGTTAGCCAAAAACATTCAGTACTTC. It yields the protein CASSSGTGLAKNIQYF. The whole variable domain, remainder taken from reference TRBV5-1 and TRBJ2-4, is KAGVTQTPRYLIKTRGQQVTLSCSPISGHRSVSWYQQTPGQGLQFLFEYFSETQRNKGNFPGRFSGRQFSNSRSEMNVSTLELGDSALYLCASSSGTGLAKNIQYFGAGTRLSVL.

This chain links TRBV2 with TRBJ2-5; no clear D. The CDR3 contains 10 residues. Between the trimmed V and J ends, which lost 7 bases and 5 bases, there was a span of 5 bases. Germline CDR1 SNHLY, CDR2 FYNNEI. CDR3 bases: TGTGCCAGCAAAGAGGAGACCCAGTACTTC. It translates to CASKEETQYF.

This chain uses TRBV7-8 with TRBJ1-4, with 9 bases identical to TRBD1. CDR1 and CDR2 from the germline V gene are SGHVS and FQNEAQ. The CDR3 has 14 amino acids. V gave up 5 bases and J gave up 5 bases; unmatched junction bases: 3. In DNA, the CDR3 is TGTGCCAGCAGCCGGACAGGGGCAAATGAAAAACTGTTTTTT. Protein product: CASSRTGANEKLFF.

The gene calls are TRBV5-4 and TRBJ1-6; the match to TRBD1 covers 9 bases. J gave up 10 bases and V 3 bases, and 8 bases lay outside the gene matches. Germline CDR1 is SGHNT and CDR2 is YYREEE (reference sequence). This CDR3 contains 15 residues. The CDR3 loop is CASSSGTGKKSPLHF. CDR3 sequence (DNA): TGTGCCAGCAGCTCCGGGACAGGGAAGAAATCACCCCTCCACTTT.